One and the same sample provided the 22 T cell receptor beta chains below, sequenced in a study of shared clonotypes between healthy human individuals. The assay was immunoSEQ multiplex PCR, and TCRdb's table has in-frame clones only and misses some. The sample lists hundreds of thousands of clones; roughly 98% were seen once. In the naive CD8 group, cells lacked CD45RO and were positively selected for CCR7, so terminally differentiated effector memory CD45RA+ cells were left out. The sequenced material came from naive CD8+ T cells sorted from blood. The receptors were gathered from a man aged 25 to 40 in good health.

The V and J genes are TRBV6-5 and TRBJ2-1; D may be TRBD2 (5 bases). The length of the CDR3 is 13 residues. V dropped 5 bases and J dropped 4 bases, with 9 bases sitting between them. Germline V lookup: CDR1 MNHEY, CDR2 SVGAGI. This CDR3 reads CASSPGIYNEQFF. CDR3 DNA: TGTGCCAGCAGTCCCGGGATTTACAATGAGCAGTTCTTC.

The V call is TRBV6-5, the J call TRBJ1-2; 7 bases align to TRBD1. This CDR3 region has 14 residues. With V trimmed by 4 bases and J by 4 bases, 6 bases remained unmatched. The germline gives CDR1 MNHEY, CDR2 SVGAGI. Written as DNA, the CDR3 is TGTGCCAGCAGTTTATCCGGGACAGTCTATGGCTACACCTTC. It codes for CASSLSGTVYGYTF.

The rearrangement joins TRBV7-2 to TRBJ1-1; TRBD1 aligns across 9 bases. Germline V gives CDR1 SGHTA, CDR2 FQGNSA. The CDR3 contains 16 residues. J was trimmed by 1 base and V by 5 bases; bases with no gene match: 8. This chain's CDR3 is CASSPLWTGANTEAFF. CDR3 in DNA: TGTGCCAGCAGCCCGCTTTGGACAGGGGCGAACACTGAAGCTTTCTTT.

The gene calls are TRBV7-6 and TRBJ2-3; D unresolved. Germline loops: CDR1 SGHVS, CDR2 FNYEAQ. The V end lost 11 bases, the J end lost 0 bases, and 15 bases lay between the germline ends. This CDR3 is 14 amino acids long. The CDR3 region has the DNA TGTGCCGTGGCGCGTGACCCTAGCACAGATACGCAGTATTTT. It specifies CAVARDPSTDTQYF.

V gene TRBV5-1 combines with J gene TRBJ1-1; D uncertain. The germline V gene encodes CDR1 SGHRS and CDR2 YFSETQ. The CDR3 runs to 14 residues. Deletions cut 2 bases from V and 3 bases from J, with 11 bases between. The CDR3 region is CASSFRSPDTEAFF. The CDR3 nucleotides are TGCGCCAGCAGCTTTAGAAGTCCGGACACTGAAGCTTTCTTT.

CDR3 coding DNA: TGCGCCAGCGCGGACAGGGCGGGACAGCCCCAGCATTTT. Encoded protein: CASADRAGQPQHF. The V gene is TRBV10-2, the J gene TRBJ1-5, with 8 bases lining up with TRBD1. Looked up from germline, CDR1 is WSHSY and CDR2 is SAAADI. CDR3 length: 13 amino acids. V was pared by 8 bases and J by 7 bases, with 7 bases of the junction left unmatched.

This CDR3 reads CAWHTGGYEQYF. DNA of the CDR3: TGTGCCTGGCACACAGGGGGCTACGAGCAGTACTTC. The chain carries TRBV30 and TRBJ2-7; 8 nucleotides line up with TRBD1. The CDR3 has 12 amino acids. The J segment lost 3 bases and the V segment lost 5 bases, leaving 3 bases of the junction unmatched. Germline V gene lookup returns CDR1 GTSNPN and CDR2 SVGIG (reference sequence).

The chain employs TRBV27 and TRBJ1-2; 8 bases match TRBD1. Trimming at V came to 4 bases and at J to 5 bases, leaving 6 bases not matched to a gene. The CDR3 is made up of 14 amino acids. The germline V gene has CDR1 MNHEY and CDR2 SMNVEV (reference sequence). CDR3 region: CASSYGQGTYGYTF. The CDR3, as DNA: TGTGCCAGCAGTTACGGACAGGGCACATATGGCTACACCTTC.

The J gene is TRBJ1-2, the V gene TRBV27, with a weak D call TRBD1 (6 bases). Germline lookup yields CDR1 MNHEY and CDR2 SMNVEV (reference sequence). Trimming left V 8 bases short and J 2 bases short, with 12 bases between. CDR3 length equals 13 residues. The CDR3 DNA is TGTGCCAGCGCGGGGGCCACAAACTATGGCTACACCTTC. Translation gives CASAGATNYGYTF.

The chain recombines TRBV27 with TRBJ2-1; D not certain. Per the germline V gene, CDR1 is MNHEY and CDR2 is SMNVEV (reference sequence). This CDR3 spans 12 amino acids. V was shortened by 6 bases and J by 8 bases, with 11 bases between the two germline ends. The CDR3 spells CASSLNKDEQFF. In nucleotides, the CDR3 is TGTGCCAGCAGCCTTAATAAGGATGAGCAGTTCTTC.

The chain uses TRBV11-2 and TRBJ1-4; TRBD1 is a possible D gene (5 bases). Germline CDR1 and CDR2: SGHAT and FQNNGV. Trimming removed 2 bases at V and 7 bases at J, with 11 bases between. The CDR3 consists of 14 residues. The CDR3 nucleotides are TGTGCCAGCAGCTTAAGCGGGGGGGGTGAAAAACTGTTTTTT. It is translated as CASSLSGGGEKLFF.

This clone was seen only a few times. The CDR3, as DNA: TGCGCCAGCAGTGAACTAGCGGGCTACGAGCAGTACTTC. This encodes CASSELAGYEQYF. V usage is TRBV10-2 and J usage is TRBJ2-7, with TRBD2 matching over 9 bases. Trimming cost V 3 bases and J 3 bases; bases outside gene matches: 0. Germline V gene data show CDR1 as WSHSY and CDR2 as SAAADI. CDR3 size: 13 residues.

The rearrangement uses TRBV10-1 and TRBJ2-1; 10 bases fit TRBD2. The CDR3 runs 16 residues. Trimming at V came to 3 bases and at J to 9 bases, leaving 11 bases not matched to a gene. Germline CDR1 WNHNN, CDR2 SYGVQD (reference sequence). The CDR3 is CASSEGLAGAPPEQFF. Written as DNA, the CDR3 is TGCGCCAGCAGTGAAGGGCTAGCGGGAGCCCCGCCTGAGCAGTTCTTC.

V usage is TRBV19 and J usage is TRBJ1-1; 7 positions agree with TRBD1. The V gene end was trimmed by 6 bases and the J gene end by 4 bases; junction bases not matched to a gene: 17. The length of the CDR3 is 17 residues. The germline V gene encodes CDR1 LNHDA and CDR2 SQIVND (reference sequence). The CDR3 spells CASRSPSGGQPSTEAFF. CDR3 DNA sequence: TGTGCCAGTAGATCGCCCTCCGGGGGACAGCCGAGCACTGAAGCTTTCTTT. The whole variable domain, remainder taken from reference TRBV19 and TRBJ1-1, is DGGITQSPKYLFRKEGQNVTLSCEQNLNHDAMYWYRQDPGQGLRLIYYSQIVNDFQKGDIAEGYSVSREKKESFPLTVTSAQKNPTAFYLCASRSPSGGQPSTEAFFGQGTRLTVV.

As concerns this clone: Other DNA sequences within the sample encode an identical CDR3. CDR3 region: CASSLGFYEQFF. The CDR3 DNA reads as TGTGCCAGCAGCTTAGGTTTCTATGAGCAGTTCTTC. V usage is TRBV7-9 and J usage is TRBJ2-1, with D unclear. The V end was cut by 1 base, the J end by 8 bases, with 6 bases between. This CDR3 contains 12 residues. Germline CDR1 SEHNR, CDR2 FQNEAQ (reference sequence).

The chain's CDR3 is CASRRTGGGTYEQYF. The CDR3 nucleotides read TGTGCCAGCAGACGTACAGGGGGGGGTACCTACGAGCAGTACTTC. V and J are TRBV27 and TRBJ2-7, with D tentatively TRBD1 (8 bases). V lost 6 bases to trimming and J lost 2 bases, with 17 bases between them. The CDR3 covers 15 residues. CDR1 is MNHEY, CDR2 SMNVEV, per germline (reference sequence).

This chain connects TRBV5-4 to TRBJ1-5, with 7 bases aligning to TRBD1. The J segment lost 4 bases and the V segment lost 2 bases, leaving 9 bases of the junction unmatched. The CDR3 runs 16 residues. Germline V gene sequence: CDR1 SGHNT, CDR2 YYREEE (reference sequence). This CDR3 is CASSFTGAGGNQPQHF. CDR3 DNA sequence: TGTGCCAGCAGCTTTACAGGGGCCGGGGGAAATCAGCCCCAGCATTTT.

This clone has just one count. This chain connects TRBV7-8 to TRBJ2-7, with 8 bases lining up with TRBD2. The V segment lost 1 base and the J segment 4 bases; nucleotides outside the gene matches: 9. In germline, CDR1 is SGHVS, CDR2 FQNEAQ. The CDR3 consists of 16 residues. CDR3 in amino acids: CASSLVVSGGEYEQYF. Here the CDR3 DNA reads TGTGCCAGCAGCTTAGTGGTCTCGGGGGGGGAGTACGAGCAGTACTTC.

CDR3 region: CASSRGGTDTQYF. The CDR3 nucleotides are TGTGCCAGTTCCCGGGGGGGCACAGATACGCAGTATTTT. This rearrangement joins TRBV7-6 to TRBJ2-3, with 7 bases lining up with TRBD2. The germline V gene encodes CDR1 SGHVS and CDR2 FNYEAQ. J was trimmed by 1 base and V by 9 bases; bases with no gene match: 4. This CDR3 spans 13 amino acids.

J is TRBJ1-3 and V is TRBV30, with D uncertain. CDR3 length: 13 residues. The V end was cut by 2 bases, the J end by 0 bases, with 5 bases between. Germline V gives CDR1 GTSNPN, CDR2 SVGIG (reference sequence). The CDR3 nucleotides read TGTGCCTGGAGTTGGCTCTCTGGAAACACCATATATTTT. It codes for CAWSWLSGNTIYF.

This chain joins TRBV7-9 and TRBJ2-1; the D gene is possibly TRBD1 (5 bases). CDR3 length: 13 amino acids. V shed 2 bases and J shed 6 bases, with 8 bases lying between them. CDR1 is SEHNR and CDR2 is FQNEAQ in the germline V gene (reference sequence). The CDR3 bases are TGTGCCAGCAGCTTACCAGGGATCAATGAGCAGTTCTTC. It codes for CASSLPGINEQFF.

The CDR3 reads CASSSEDNEQFF. In DNA form, the CDR3 reads TGTGCCAGCAGCTCCGAGGACAATGAGCAGTTCTTC. The chain uses TRBV7-6 and TRBJ2-1, with unresolved D. Trimming pared 4 bases from V and 5 bases from J, leaving 6 bases between. Germline V CDR1 and CDR2: SGHVS, FNYEAQ. The CDR3 has 12 residues. Full variable domain (missing parts from reference TRBV7-6 and TRBJ2-1): GAGVSQSPRYKVTKRGQDVALRCDPISGHVSLYWYRQALGQGPEFLTYFNYEAQQDKSGLPNDRFSAERPEGSISTLTIQRTEQRDSAMYRCASSSEDNEQFFGPGTRLTVL.